The 28 T cell receptor beta chains listed next were all sequenced from one sample in a study of T cell repertoires in cytomegalovirus infection. These receptors' targets are unknown. MiXCR was run by TCRdb on the reads, yielding one entry per CDR3 protein. The data show about a million distinct CDR3 sequences, under 40% seen once. The specimen comprised cultured CD8+ T cells from PBMCs, sampled from culture after CMV antigen stimulation. The source of these receptors is a human donor in good health (CMV status not recorded). Some clones in this sample may be carry-over from other donors' samples.

CDR3 amino acids: CASSLGGSGQGYNEQFF. The CDR3 DNA sequence: TGTGCCAGCAGCTTAGGGGGGAGCGGACAGGGATACAATGAGCAGTTCTTC. The rearrangement joins TRBV11-2 to TRBJ2-1, with 8 bases fitting TRBD1. The CDR3 has 17 amino acids. Germline trimming cut 1 base from V and 4 bases from J; bases unmatched to any gene: 9. CDR1 is SGHAT, CDR2 FQNNGV, per germline.

This clonotype showed up many times. The CDR3 region is CASSQVGQYGNQPQHF. The CDR3 DNA reads TGCGCCAGCAGCCAAGTCGGGCAGTATGGCAATCAGCCCCAGCATTTT. The V gene is TRBV4-1, the J gene TRBJ1-5; D not certain. The germline gives CDR1 MGHRA, CDR2 YSYEKL. V dropped 1 base and J dropped 2 bases, with 12 bases sitting between them. There are 16 residues in the CDR3.

The V and J genes are TRBV27 and TRBJ1-3; 7 nucleotides line up with TRBD1. Per the germline V gene, CDR1 is MNHEY and CDR2 is SMNVEV (reference sequence). This CDR3 region has 15 residues. Trimming removed 3 bases from V and 7 bases from J; junction bases left unmatched: 9. CDR3 sequence: CASSFSPTGRNTIYF. The CDR3 coding sequence is TGTGCCAGCAGTTTTTCTCCGACAGGGAGGAACACCATATATTTT.

This clonotype was counted between two and nine times. The gene calls are TRBV13 and TRBJ2-7; 7 nucleotides agree with TRBD1. Trimming at V came to 5 bases and at J to 5 bases, leaving 15 bases not matched to a gene. CDR1 and CDR2 from the germline V gene are PRHDT and FYEKMQ (reference sequence). The CDR3 contains 16 residues. The CDR3 loop reads CASSPRGEGALNEQYF. DNA for the CDR3: TGTGCCAGCAGCCCTAGAGGAGAGGGGGCTCTTAACGAGCAGTACTTC.

This chain links TRBV12-3 or TRBV12-4 with TRBJ2-5; tentatively, D is TRBD1 (6 bases). The V end lost 2 bases, the J end lost 5 bases, and 21 bases lay between the germline ends. The CDR3 covers 17 residues. CDR3 in amino acids: CASSLILRQGLTETQYF. DNA of the CDR3: TGTGCCAGCAGTTTAATTCTCCGGCAGGGGCTGACTGAGACCCAGTACTTC.

This clonotype was counted between two and nine times. V and J are TRBV6-6 and TRBJ1-6, with D perhaps matching TRBD1 (6 bases). The germline V gene encodes CDR1 MNHNY and CDR2 SVGAGI (reference sequence). V was trimmed by 0 bases and J by 0 bases, leaving 9 bases between them. This CDR3 spans 17 amino acids. The CDR3 region has the DNA TGTGCCAGCAGTTACTCAGGGGGGAGCTCCTATAATTCACCCCTCCACTTT. This gives the protein CASSYSGGSSYNSPLHF.

This clonotype was seen at least ten times. The chain uses TRBV7-2 and TRBJ2-6, with D perhaps matching TRBD1 (5 bases). Germline-derived CDR1 and CDR2 are SGHTA and FQGNSA. CDR3 length: 15 amino acids. The V gene lost 4 bases and the J gene lost 2 bases, with 9 bases spanning the gap. As DNA, the CDR3 is TGTGCCAGCAGCTCTGGCAGGGCTGGGGCCAACGTCCTGACTTTC. Protein sequence: CASSSGRAGANVLTF.

The chain has TRBV28 and TRBJ2-3, with D tentatively TRBD1 (6 bases). This CDR3 contains 14 residues. Germline V gene sequence: CDR1 MDHEN, CDR2 SYDVKM. Trimming cost V 3 bases and J 2 bases, with 9 bases left between them. CDR3 bases: TGTGCCAGCAGTTTTGACAGGACCACAGATACGCAGTATTTT. This gives the protein CASSFDRTTDTQYF.

In this sample, this clonotype turned up a few times. V gene TRBV7-9 combines with J gene TRBJ1-5; unclear D gene. The V and J ends lost 7 bases and 6 bases respectively, with 19 bases between them. The CDR3 contains 15 residues. CDR1 is SEHNR, CDR2 FQNEAQ, per germline (reference sequence). The CDR3 region is CASNSGAVPGQPQHF. The CDR3 coding sequence is TGTGCCAGCAACTCGGGAGCAGTGCCCGGTCAGCCCCAGCATTTT. The full variable domain, completed using reference TRBV7-9 and TRBJ1-5, is DTGVSQNPRHKITKRGQNVTFRCDPISEHNRLYWYRQTLGQGPEFLTYFQNEAQLEKSRLLSDRFSAERPKGSFSTLEIQRTEQGDSAMYLCASNSGAVPGQPQHFGDGTRLSIL.

This chain links TRBV15 with TRBJ1-1; D is unresolved. This CDR3 comprises 15 residues. Germline CDR1 is LNHNV and CDR2 is YYDKDF (reference sequence). V was cut by 0 bases and J by 0 bases, with 8 bases left in between. In DNA, the CDR3 is TGTGCCACCAGCAGAGACAACCTCATGAACACTGAAGCTTTCTTT. Translation gives CATSRDNLMNTEAFF.

The rearrangement joins TRBV27 to TRBJ2-1; D might be TRBD2 (5 bases). Trimming removed 7 bases at V and 11 bases at J, with 15 bases between. The CDR3 length is 12 residues. Germline CDR1 reads MNHEY; CDR2 reads SMNVEV (reference sequence). CDR3 loop: CASTSSGNKQFF. CDR3 DNA: TGTGCCAGCACCTCCTCCGGGAATAAGCAGTTCTTC.

There are a few counts of this clonotype. V is TRBV7-9 and J is TRBJ1-1, with D possibly being TRBD1 (5 bases). Germline CDR1 is SEHNR and CDR2 is FQNEAQ (reference sequence). V was trimmed by 5 bases and J by 10 bases, leaving 11 bases between them. This CDR3 has 11 amino acids. This chain's CDR3 is CASSVGRLAFF. Here the CDR3 DNA reads TGTGCCAGCAGCGTGGGACGCCTAGCTTTCTTT.

There are many counts of this clonotype. One junction end does not reproduce the germline sequence, and a read error may be involved. The V and J genes are TRBV6-1 and TRBJ2-7, with a tentative D call TRBD1 (6 bases). Germline V lookup: CDR1 MNHNS, CDR2 SASEGT. The CDR3 spans 13 residues. The CDR3 region is CASSERGSYEQYF. The CDR3, as DNA: TGCGCCAGCAGTGAGAGGGGGTCCTACGAGCAGTACTTC.

This clonotype was seen only a few times. The J gene is TRBJ2-3, the V gene TRBV7-8; 7 nucleotides match TRBD2. CDR3 length: 16 residues. Germline V lookup: CDR1 SGHVS, CDR2 FQNEAQ. V lost 3 bases, J lost 0 bases, and 6 bases stayed unmatched. In DNA, the CDR3 is TGTGCCAGCAGCTTTCTAGCGGATTCTAGCACAGATACGCAGTATTTT. Translating gives CASSFLADSSTDTQYF.

CDR3 protein: CASSPSIGEMAYEQYF. In DNA form, the CDR3 reads TGTGCCAGCAGTCCATCTATCGGGGAGATGGCCTACGAGCAGTACTTC. The chain is built from TRBV7-9 and TRBJ2-7; TRBD2 is a possible D gene (5 bases). This CDR3 has 16 amino acids. CDR1 and CDR2 (germline): SEHNR, FQNEAQ (reference sequence). Between the trimmed V and J ends, which lost 6 bases and 2 bases, there was a span of 20 bases.

This clonotype was picked up a small number of times. V is TRBV6-1 and J is TRBJ2-7, with 7 bases fitting TRBD2. The CDR3 sequence is 13 residues long. With V trimmed by 8 bases and J by 0 bases, 4 bases remained unmatched. The germline gives CDR1 MNHNS, CDR2 SASEGT. The CDR3 loop is CASGAGSSYEQYF. CDR3 DNA sequence: TGTGCCAGCGGAGCGGGGAGCTCCTACGAGCAGTACTTC.

This clonotype was recorded many times. The CDR3 bases are TGTGCCAGCAGTTACTCGACTAGCGGGGGGTTTCCCAACAATGAGCAGTTCTTC. This translates into CASSYSTSGGFPNNEQFF. This chain links TRBV6-2 or TRBV6-3 with TRBJ2-1, with 13 bases aligning to TRBD2. J lost 5 bases, V lost 0 bases, and 7 bases had no gene match. Germline CDR1 is MNHEY and CDR2 is SVGEGT. The CDR3 runs 18 residues.

The V gene is TRBV18, the J gene TRBJ1-5; possibly TRBD1 for D (6 bases). V lost 3 bases, J lost 6 bases, and 12 bases lay in between. CDR3 length: 14 amino acids. Germline V gene sequence: CDR1 KGHSH, CDR2 LQKENI. CDR3 in amino acids: CASSPPGVTQPQHF. In DNA form, the CDR3 reads TGTGCCAGCTCACCCCCAGGGGTTACTCAGCCCCAGCATTTT.

This clonotype was seen only once. The chain couples TRBV19 to TRBJ1-1; D unclear. The CDR3 sequence is 13 residues long. The germline V gene encodes CDR1 LNHDA and CDR2 SQIVND (reference sequence). V lost 7 bases, J lost 4 bases, and 13 bases lay in between. The CDR3 DNA follows: TGTGCCAGTACCGACATCGGGTCCACTGAAGCTTTCTTT. Residues: CASTDIGSTEAFF.

In this sample, this clonotype turned up a few times. The chain recombines TRBV7-9 with TRBJ1-1, with 8 bases lining up with TRBD1. V lost 6 bases, J lost 4 bases, and 10 bases stayed unmatched. Looked up from germline, CDR1 is SEHNR and CDR2 is FQNEAQ (reference sequence). This CDR3 comprises 15 residues. Here the CDR3 reads CASRTGEPGVTEAFF. CDR3 nucleotides: TGTGCCAGCAGGACAGGGGAGCCAGGGGTCACTGAAGCTTTCTTT.

This clonotype has a handful of counts. The rearrangement joins TRBV10-3 to TRBJ2-5; TRBD1 matches at 9 bases. With 5 bases clipped from V and 2 bases from J, the junction kept 6 bases outside the gene matches. In germline, CDR1 is ENHRY, CDR2 SYGVKD. This CDR3 spans 15 amino acids. The CDR3 loop reads CAISKGQGPQETQYF. CDR3 coding DNA: TGTGCCATCAGTAAGGGACAGGGTCCGCAAGAGACCCAGTACTTC.

The chain uses TRBV27 and TRBJ1-1, with 7 bases identical to TRBD1. Germline CDR1 is MNHEY and CDR2 is SMNVEV (reference sequence). Losses at the gene ends were 5 bases for V and 10 bases for J; bases not matched to a gene: 10. The CDR3 runs to 13 residues. The CDR3 DNA reads TGTGCCAGCAGTCTAACAGGGGTGAAAGGAGCTTTCTTT. This translates into CASSLTGVKGAFF.

This chain joins TRBV7-6 and TRBJ2-1; tentative D call: TRBD2 (6 bases). The germline V gene encodes CDR1 SGHVS and CDR2 FNYEAQ. This CDR3 has 14 residues. Trimming pared 4 bases from V and 7 bases from J, leaving 14 bases between. The CDR3 DNA sequence: TGTGCCAGCAGCTCGGACCCGGCGGGAAATGAGCAGTTCTTC. As protein: CASSSDPAGNEQFF.

This sequence joins TRBV5-1 and TRBJ1-1; possibly TRBD1 for D (6 bases). V was shortened by 0 bases and J by 2 bases, with 14 bases between the two germline ends. The length of the CDR3 is 16 residues. Germline CDR1 is SGHRS and CDR2 is YFSETQ. DNA for the CDR3: TGCGCCAGCAGCTTGGCACCGGGACAACTAAACACTGAAGCTTTCTTT. It codes for CASSLAPGQLNTEAFF.

With respect to this clonotype: Its ends do not fully match the called genes, so a read error is possible. The chain employs TRBV6-2 or TRBV6-3 and TRBJ2-3; the D is unclear. Germline values: CDR1 MNHEY, CDR2 SVGEGT. The CDR3 is 13 residues long. In DNA form, the CDR3 reads TGTGCCAGCAGTTACACCTGGACCCGAGACCTATTTTTT. It translates to CASSYTWTRDLFF.

The CDR3 DNA sequence: TGTGCCAGTAGTTACAGGGGGCACAATGAGCAGTTCTTC. Translated, it gives CASSYRGHNEQFF. The rearrangement joins TRBV19 to TRBJ2-1; 9 bases map to TRBD1. Germline V gene sequence: CDR1 LNHDA, CDR2 SQIVND (reference sequence). There are 13 residues in the CDR3. The V gene end was trimmed by 5 bases and the J gene end by 5 bases; junction bases not matched to a gene: 1.

Notes on this clonotype: Being one base from a much bigger clone, this may be a read error. The chain joins TRBV7-6 to TRBJ2-7; 9 bases match TRBD2. This CDR3 has 14 residues. The germline gives CDR1 SGHVS, CDR2 FNYEAQ. This chain's CDR3 is CVSSHGTSLGEQYV. The CDR3 coding sequence is TGTGTCAGCAGCCACGGGACTAGCCTAGGGGAGCAGTACGTC.

This clonotype has only a few counts. The rearrangement uses TRBV7-6 and TRBJ2-1; 8 bases match TRBD2. Germline assignment: CDR1 SGHVS and CDR2 FNYEAQ. After removal of 3 bases from V and 8 bases from J, the junction contained 3 bases not matched to a gene. The CDR3 is 13 amino acids. Here the CDR3 reads CASSFSGGDEQFF. As DNA, the CDR3 is TGTGCCAGCAGCTTTTCCGGGGGGGATGAGCAGTTCTTC. Drawing the rest from reference TRBV7-6 and TRBJ2-1, the complete variable domain is GAGVSQSPRYKVTKRGQDVALRCDPISGHVSLYWYRQALGQGPEFLTYFNYEAQQDKSGLPNDRFSAERPEGSISTLTIQRTEQRDSAMYRCASSFSGGDEQFFGPGTRLTVL.